This T cell receptor beta chain was found in a study of beta chain features in type 1 diabetes. Study information: What patients shared with healthy donors was a similar profile of age, gender and cell yields. Study-level findings and limits: Moderate but significant shortening of TCRB CDR3s was recorded in all four CD4+ subsets from Type 1 diabetes patients. Insertions were fewer and deletions more numerous at VDJ junctions in type 1 diabetes patients. Sequencing from cDNA could over-represent high-TCR-expressing cells.

Concerning this clone: The antigen remains undetermined.

Sequenced material consisted of expressed TCRB transcripts (all of the isolated RNA was reverse transcribed). TCRdb keeps only in-frame clones here, not all; method: immunoSEQ multiplex PCR. The sample records 140,000 or so clones, around an eighth being singletons. V was clipped by 3 bases and J by 3 bases; unmatched bases: 4. The germline V gene has CDR1 LNHDA and CDR2 SQIVND (reference sequence). There are 15 residues in the CDR3. The specimen sequenced was central memory CD4+ T cells from blood. This sequence originates from a man aged 18-30 years with type 1 diabetes. The chain links TRBV19 to TRBJ2-2; 7 nucleotides agree with TRBD2. The CDR3: CASSMGGTYTGELFF. DNA for the CDR3: TGTGCCAGTAGTATGGGAGGGACTTACACCGGGGAGCTGTTTTTT.